This TCR beta chain stems from a study of identical twins. This clonotype has more than one count but fewer than ten. Its antigen is unidentified. Trimming stripped 3 bases from V and 1 base from J, with 12 bases between. The CDR3 extends over 16 amino acids. Per germline, CDR1 LGHDT and CDR2 YNNKEL (reference sequence). A universal primer site was incorporated via template switching, and the cDNA contained unique molecular identifiers. TCRdb re-called the 5' RACE reads through MiXCR, storing one row per CDR3 protein. The table records about 220,000 distinct CDR3 sequences, 6.5% to 8.5% of them present only once. Regarding the study as a whole: Interpretation of the results relied on cross-sectional statistical analysis and not on following the same donors. For monozygotic twins, models underestimated out-of-frame TCR alpha sharing.

The sample was also reused in another study, on yellow fever vaccine responses in identical twins. In that study: Reportedly, the T cell response mounted by twins to vaccine seemed partly convergent, partly personalized.

V gene TRBV3-1 combines with J gene TRBJ2-2; D remains unclear. Specimen: memory (CD45RO+) T cells sorted from blood. The clonotype was recovered from a woman aged 18-29 years in good health. CDR3 residues: CASSHERVGNTGELFF. The CDR3, as DNA: TGTGCCAGCAGCCACGAAAGAGTAGGGAACACCGGGGAGCTGTTTTTT.